These 10 T cell receptor beta chains came from one sample sequenced in a study of OX40 agonist ivuxolimab in advanced cancers. The protocol was immunoSEQ multiplex PCR, while the TCRdb copy is restricted to in-frame clones and leaves out a portion. The sample contains about 64,000 clones, more than 85% of which appear only once. The sample here was CD4+ or CD8+ T cells sorted from blood, taken in a trial of the OX40 agonist ivuxolimab. The receptors originated from an adult with an advanced solid tumor such as melanoma, head and neck, liver or kidney cancer.

The chain carries TRBV6-5 and TRBJ1-1; no reliable D call. The CDR3 runs 14 residues. V lost 7 bases, J lost 0 bases, and 12 bases lay in between. CDR1 and CDR2 from the germline V gene are MNHEY and SVGAGI. Here the CDR3 reads CASTPSTMNTEAFF. CDR3 DNA: TGTGCCAGCACCCCTAGTACGATGAACACTGAAGCTTTCTTT.

This chain links TRBV5-1 with TRBJ1-1; D might be TRBD1 (5 bases). V was pared by 5 bases and J by 1 base, with 9 bases between. Per the germline V gene, CDR1 is SGHRS and CDR2 is YFSETQ. This CDR3 is built from 13 residues. CDR3 amino acids: CASRPTENTEAFF. The CDR3 DNA reads TGCGCCAGCAGGCCGACAGAGAACACTGAAGCTTTCTTT.

The V call is TRBV2, the J call TRBJ2-1; possible D gene TRBD2, 6 bases. Germline values: CDR1 SNHLY, CDR2 FYNNEI. This CDR3 contains 14 residues. V shed 8 bases and J shed 6 bases, with 17 bases lying between them. DNA of the CDR3: TGTGCCAGCGGGTCGGGACTCCTCGTCAATGAGCAGTTCTTC. It translates to CASGSGLLVNEQFF.

In the case of this clone: The junction differs from germline at one of its ends, possibly a read error. The gene calls are TRBV14 and TRBJ2-7, with TRBD1 matching over 9 bases. The CDR3 has 16 residues. The germline gives CDR1 SGHDN, CDR2 FVKESK. CDR3 DNA sequence: TGTGCCAGCAGTCAAGGTGGGACAGGGCGCTCCTACGAGCAGTACTTC. It codes for CASSQGGTGRSYEQYF.

This sequence joins TRBV2 and TRBJ2-1; TRBD1 might be the D (6 bases). Per the germline V gene, CDR1 is SNHLY and CDR2 is FYNNEI. The ends were cut back, 5 bases at V and 6 bases at J, with 11 bases in the middle. This CDR3 has 13 residues. In DNA form, the CDR3 reads TGTGCCAGCAGTCAGGACAGCCGCAATGAGCAGTTCTTC. It translates to CASSQDSRNEQFF.

The chain has TRBV7-2 and TRBJ1-5; D remains unclear. The germline V gene has CDR1 SGHTA and CDR2 FQGNSA. The CDR3 length is 17 residues. V was cut by 1 base and J by 7 bases, with 20 bases left in between. CDR3: CASSLEVARGGLQPQHF. CDR3 DNA sequence: TGTGCCAGCAGCTTAGAGGTGGCCCGAGGAGGCCTACAGCCCCAGCATTTT.

The rearrangement uses TRBV4-3 and TRBJ1-1; D gene unclear. In germline, CDR1 is LGHNA, CDR2 YSLEER. The ends were cut back, 1 base at V and 0 bases at J, with 9 bases in the middle. This CDR3 has 15 amino acids. The CDR3 is CASSQGVSVNTEAFF. The CDR3, as DNA: TGCGCCAGCAGCCAAGGGGTCTCGGTGAACACTGAAGCTTTCTTT.

V is TRBV7-6 and J is TRBJ1-4, with D possibly TRBD1 on 5 matching bases. CDR1 and CDR2 (germline): SGHVS, FNYEAQ. The ends were cut back, 5 bases at V and 7 bases at J, with 11 bases in the middle. The CDR3 contains 13 residues. The CDR3 is CASSRVGGEKLFF. The CDR3 DNA sequence: TGTGCCAGCAGCCGCGTGGGGGGTGAAAAACTGTTTTTT.

As concerns this clone: The sample contains more than one DNA sequence encoding this CDR3. This chain connects TRBV30 to TRBJ1-4, with D uncertain. Germline CDR1 reads GTSNPN; CDR2 reads SVGIG (reference sequence). Trimming took off 4 bases at V and 4 bases at J, with 13 bases between the two ends. The CDR3 is 14 amino acids. CDR3 nucleotide sequence: TGTGCCTGGACCCAGTCGGCCCTTAATGAAAAACTGTTTTTT. Protein product: CAWTQSALNEKLFF.

CDR3 residues: CASSSDGGNSPLHF. The CDR3 DNA sequence: TGTGCCAGCAGTTCTGACGGGGGGAATTCACCCCTCCACTTT. V gene TRBV6-5 combines with J gene TRBJ1-6; D is possibly TRBD1 (5 bases). Trimming took off 4 bases at V and 7 bases at J, with 11 bases between the two ends. Germline-derived CDR1 and CDR2 are MNHEY and SVGAGI. The CDR3 consists of 14 residues.